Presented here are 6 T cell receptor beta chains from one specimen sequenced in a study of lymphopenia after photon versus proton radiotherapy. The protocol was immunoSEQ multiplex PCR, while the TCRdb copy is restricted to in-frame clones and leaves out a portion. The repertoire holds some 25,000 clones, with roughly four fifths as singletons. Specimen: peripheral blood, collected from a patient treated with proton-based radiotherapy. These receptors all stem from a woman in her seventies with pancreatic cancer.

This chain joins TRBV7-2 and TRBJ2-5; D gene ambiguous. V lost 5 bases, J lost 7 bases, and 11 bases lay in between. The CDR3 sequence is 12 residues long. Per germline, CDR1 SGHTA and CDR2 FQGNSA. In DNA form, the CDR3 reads TGTGCCAGCAGCGTTAGCAAAGGGACCCAGTACTTC. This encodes CASSVSKGTQYF. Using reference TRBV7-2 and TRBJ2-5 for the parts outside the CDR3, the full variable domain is GAGVSQSPSNKVTEKGKDVELRCDPISGHTALYWYRQSLGQGLEFLIYFQGNSAPDKSGLPSDRFSAERTGGSVSTLTIQRTQQEDSAVYLCASSVSKGTQYFGPGTRLLVL.

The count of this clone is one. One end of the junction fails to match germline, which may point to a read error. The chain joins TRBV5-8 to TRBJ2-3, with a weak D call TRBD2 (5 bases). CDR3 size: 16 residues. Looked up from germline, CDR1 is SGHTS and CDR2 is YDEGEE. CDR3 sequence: CASSQGSSLTTDTQYF. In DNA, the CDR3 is TGCGCCAGCAGCCAAGGGAGTTCCCTCACCACAGATACGCAGTATTTT.

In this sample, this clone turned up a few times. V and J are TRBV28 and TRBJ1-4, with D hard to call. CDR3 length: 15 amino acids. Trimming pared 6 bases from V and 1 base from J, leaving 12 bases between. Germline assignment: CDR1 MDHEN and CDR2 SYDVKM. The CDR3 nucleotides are TGTGCCAGCAGCCAGACGGGCGGAACTAATGAAAAACTGTTTTTT. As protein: CASSQTGGTNEKLFF.

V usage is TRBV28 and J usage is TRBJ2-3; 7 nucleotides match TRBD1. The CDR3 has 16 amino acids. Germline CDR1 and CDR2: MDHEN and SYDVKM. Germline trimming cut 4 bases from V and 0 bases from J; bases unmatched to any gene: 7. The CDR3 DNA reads TGTGCCAGCAGTTCTCCCGGGACAGCTAGCACAGATACGCAGTATTTT. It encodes CASSSPGTASTDTQYF. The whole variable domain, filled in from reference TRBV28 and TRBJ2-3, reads DVKVTQSSRYLVKRTGEKVFLECVQDMDHENMFWYRQDPGLGLRLIYFSYDVKMKEKGDIPEGYSVSREKKERFSLILESASTNQTSMYLCASSSPGTASTDTQYFGPGTRLTVL.

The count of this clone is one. CDR3 region: CAARTGENEKLFF. The CDR3 nucleotides read TGTGCCGCCCGGACAGGTGAAAATGAAAAACTGTTTTTT. The chain is built from TRBV10-3 and TRBJ1-4; 7 bases are shared with TRBD1. Germline lookup yields CDR1 ENHRY and CDR2 SYGVKD. V lost 11 bases and J lost 5; bases outside the gene matches: 8. There are 13 residues in the CDR3.

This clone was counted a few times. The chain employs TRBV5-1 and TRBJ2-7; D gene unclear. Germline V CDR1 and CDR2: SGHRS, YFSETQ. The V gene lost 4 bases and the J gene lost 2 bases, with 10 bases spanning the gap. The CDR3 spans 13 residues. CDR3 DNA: TGCGCCAGCAGCAGAGACACCCCCTACGAGCAGTACTTC. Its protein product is CASSRDTPYEQYF. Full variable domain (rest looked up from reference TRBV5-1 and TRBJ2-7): KAGVTQTPRYLIKTRGQQVTLSCSPISGHRSVSWYQQTPGQGLQFLFEYFSETQRNKGNFPGRFSGRQFSNSRSEMNVSTLELGDSALYLCASSRDTPYEQYFGPGTRLTVT.